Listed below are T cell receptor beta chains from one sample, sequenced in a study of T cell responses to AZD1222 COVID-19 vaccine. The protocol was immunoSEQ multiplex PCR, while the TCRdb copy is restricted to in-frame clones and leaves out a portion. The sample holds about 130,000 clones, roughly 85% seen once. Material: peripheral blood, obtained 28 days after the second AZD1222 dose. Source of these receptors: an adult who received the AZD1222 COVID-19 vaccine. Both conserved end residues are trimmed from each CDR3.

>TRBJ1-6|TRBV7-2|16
ASSVGVGQARRNSPLH
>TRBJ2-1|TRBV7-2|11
ASSPSLLGEQF
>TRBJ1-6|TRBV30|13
AWGGLGGPNSPLH
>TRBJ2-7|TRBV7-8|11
ASSPGLAVEQY
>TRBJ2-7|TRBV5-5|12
ASSFKDRIYEQY
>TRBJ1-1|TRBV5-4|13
ASSDEPDTNTEAF
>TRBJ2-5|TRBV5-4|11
ASSTGTKETQY
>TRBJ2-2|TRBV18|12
ASSPPNGRWELF
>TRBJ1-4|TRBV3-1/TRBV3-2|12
ASSATSGYEKLF
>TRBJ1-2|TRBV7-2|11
ASSTGPSRGYT
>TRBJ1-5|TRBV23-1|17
ASSHKDRGVLGSNQPQH
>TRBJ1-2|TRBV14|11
ASSRQGVSGYT
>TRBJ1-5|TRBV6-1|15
ASSERPAAVGNQPQH
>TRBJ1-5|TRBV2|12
ASSPTPPNQPQH
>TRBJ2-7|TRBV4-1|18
ASSQDSSSGAPNRWREQY
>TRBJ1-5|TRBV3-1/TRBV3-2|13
ASSLSDREDQPQH
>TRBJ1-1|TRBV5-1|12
ASTRGYMNTEAF
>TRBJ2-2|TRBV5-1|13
ASSLTGLYTGELF
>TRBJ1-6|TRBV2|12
ASSEWGNNSPLH
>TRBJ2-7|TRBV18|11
ASSGTLGYEQY
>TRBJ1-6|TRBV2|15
ASSEGDRSSYNSPLH
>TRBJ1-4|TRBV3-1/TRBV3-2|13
ASSQEMGRGEKLF
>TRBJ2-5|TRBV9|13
ASSGPSGPHVAQY